Listed below are T cell receptor beta chains from one sample, sequenced in a study of T cell changes during pregnancy in multiple sclerosis. TCRdb's table, derived via immunoSEQ multiplex PCR, lists solely in-frame clones and lacks some. Of under 120,000 clones listed, roughly 90% are singletons. Sequencing was performed on peripheral blood, taken after pregnancy. The receptors derive from a female donor with multiple sclerosis, enrolled in a pregnancy study. Each CDR3 is given with its conserved first and last residue. A D gene is named only where the DNA matches it firmly. The listing skips clone size in some rows; elsewhere it reads once, few, many or a size class.

>-|TRBJ2-2|-|TRBV7-3
TGTGCCAGCAGCTTAAGTCGGTACACCGGGGAGCTGTTTTTT
CASSLSRYTGELFF
>TRBD2|TRBJ2-4|-|TRBV13
TGTGCCAGCAGCTTAGGGACTAGCGGTTCAGTAGCCAAAAACATTCAGTACTTC
CASSLGTSGSVAKNIQYF
>TRBD1|TRBJ1-2|-|TRBV7-9
TGTGCCAGCAGCTTCGGACAGGGCGAGTGGGGCTACACCTTC
CASSFGQGEWGYTF
>TRBD2|TRBJ2-1|-|TRBV7-6
TGTGCCAGCAGCTCAAATCCGCCGGGACTAGGCTACAATGAGCAGTTCTTC
CASSSNPPGLGYNEQFF
>-|TRBJ1-1|few|TRBV19
TGTGCCAGTAGTCTCGAGATGAACACTGAAGCTTTCTTT
CASSLEMNTEAFF
>-|TRBJ2-1|-|TRBV18
TGTGCCAGCTCAGCCAAGGAGTACAATGAGCAGTTCTTC
CASSAKEYNEQFF
>-|TRBJ2-2|-|TRBV7-9
TGTGCCAGCAGCTTATTATCCCGGGAGCTGTTTTTT
CASSLLSRELFF
>-|TRBJ2-5|-|TRBV10-1
TGCGCCAGCAGTGGTATCGACACACAAGAGACCCAGTACTTC
CASSGIDTQETQYF
>TRBD1|TRBJ1-5|-|TRBV6-5
TGTGCCAGCCAGGACAGGGTCAATCAGCCCCAGCATTTT
CASQDRVNQPQHF
>TRBD1|TRBJ1-2|few|TRBV10-1
TGCGCCAGGACTGCAGGGGGCAGGAATGGCTACACCTTC
CARTAGGRNGYTF
>TRBD2|TRBJ2-3|-|TRBV7-9
TGTGCCAGCAGCTTAGGACTAGCGGGAAGAGGGGCCGATACGCAGTATTTT
CASSLGLAGRGADTQYF
>TRBD2|TRBJ2-7|-|TRBV16
TGTGCCAGCAGCCATCATGCCCCCAGAAGACTAGCGGGGAGCTCCTACGAGCAGTACTTC
CASSHHAPRRLAGSSYEQYF
>-|TRBJ2-7|-|TRBV7-6
TGTGCCAGCAGCCCCAAGACCCAGGTGAACTACGAGCAGTACTTC
CASSPKTQVNYEQYF
>-|TRBJ2-1|-|TRBV30
TGTGCCTGGAGTGAAACTGATGAGCAGTTCTTC
CAWSETDEQFF
>-|TRBJ1-4|-|TRBV5-1
TGCGCCAGCAGCTCATCCGCGGGTGAAAAACTGTTTTTT
CASSSSAGEKLFF
>TRBD1|TRBJ2-3|-|TRBV7-6
TGTGCCAGCAGCTTGGACGGACAGGGGGCGCGTACAGATACGCAGTATTTT
CASSLDGQGARTDTQYF
>-|TRBJ2-7|-|TRBV5-1
TGCGCCAGCAGCTTGGGGGCCGGGGGTCCCTACGAGCAGTACTTC
CASSLGAGGPYEQYF
>TRBD2|TRBJ2-1|-|TRBV9
TGTGCCAGCAGCAGGACTAGTTACAATGAGCAGTTCTTC
CASSRTSYNEQFF
>TRBD1|TRBJ2-7|-|TRBV14
TGTGCCAGCAGCCTGGTGGGATTGACAGGGAGCTCCTACGAGCAGTACTTC
CASSLVGLTGSSYEQYF
>-|TRBJ2-1|-|TRBV5-4
TGTGCCAGCAGCTCGCCAACTGCGCGGGGTACGGATGAGCAGTTCTTC
CASSSPTARGTDEQFF
>-|TRBJ1-1|-|TRBV18
TGTGCCAGCTCACCACGGGCCGGGGAAGGCACTGAAGCTTTCTTT
CASSPRAGEGTEAFF
>TRBD1|TRBJ1-2|-|TRBV23-1
TGCGCCAGCAGTCAATCCCCGGGACAGCCCGGATTCTATGGCTACACCTTC
CASSQSPGQPGFYGYTF
>-|TRBJ2-3|-|TRBV5-6
TGTGCCAGCAGCTTGGCGAGCGGTAGCACAGATACGCAGTATTTT
CASSLASGSTDTQYF
>TRBD2|TRBJ2-1|once|TRBV5-4
TGTGCCAGCAGCTTGGAACCTTTAGCGGGGGGGTACAATGAGCAGTTCTTC
CASSLEPLAGGYNEQFF
>-|TRBJ2-7|-|TRBV7-8
TGTGCCAGCAGCTTAGTTGCAGTCTCCTACGAGCAGTACTTC
CASSLVAVSYEQYF
>TRBD1|TRBJ1-4|-|TRBV6-6
TGTGCCAGCAGTTACCCGACAGGGGGAGGAAAACTGTTTTTT
CASSYPTGGGKLFF
>-|TRBJ1-1|-|TRBV7-9
TGTGCCAGCAGCGCCATGGGCGATGAAGCTTTCTTT
CASSAMGDEAFF